The 19 T cell receptor beta chains reported below all come from one sample, sequenced in a study of long-term antiretroviral therapy in people with HIV. Investigators performed immunoSEQ version v3.0 at survey level. The repertoire was sequenced with immunoSEQ multiplex PCR; TCRdb's copy has only in-frame clones and lacks some. The sample yields around 25,000 clones, almost 90% seen once. This specimen consisted of unsorted PBMCs, obtained around 4.5 years after starting antiretroviral therapy. These receptors originate from a man aged 30 to 45 with HIV.

The chain recombines TRBV6-6 with TRBJ1-1; 9 nucleotides match TRBD1. Germline V CDR1 and CDR2: MNHNY, SVGAGI (reference sequence). The J segment lost 5 bases and the V segment lost 2 bases, leaving 6 bases of the junction unmatched. CDR3 length equals 15 residues. The DNA for the CDR3 is TGTGCCAGCAGTTACCCCGGGACAGGGCGGACTGAAGCTTTCTTT. Protein product: CASSYPGTGRTEAFF.

The J gene is TRBJ2-2, the V gene TRBV6-4; TRBD2 matches 10 bases. Losses at the gene ends were 5 bases for V and 6 bases for J; bases not matched to a gene: 3. This CDR3 has 14 amino acids. Germline assignment: CDR1 MRHNA and CDR2 SNTAGT. The CDR3, as DNA: TGTGCCAGCAGTACCAGCGGGGGGGCCGGGGAGCTGTTTTTT. Residues: CASSTSGGAGELFF.

This chain's CDR3 is CASSVGRDSYTEAFF. The CDR3 coding sequence is TGCGCCAGCAGCGTAGGACGGGACAGCTACACTGAAGCTTTCTTT. The J gene is TRBJ1-1, the V gene TRBV5-1; 7 positions match TRBD1. Germline V gene sequence: CDR1 SGHRS, CDR2 YFSETQ. The CDR3 totals 15 residues. With V trimmed by 4 bases and J by 3 bases, 9 bases remained unmatched.

J is TRBJ2-1 and V is TRBV6-5; TRBD1 matches at 9 bases. Germline loops: CDR1 MNHEY, CDR2 SVGAGI. The CDR3 is 12 amino acids. The V and J ends lost 7 bases and 11 bases, in that order; junction bases with no gene match: 6. CDR3 sequence reads: CASNTGGAQQFF. Written as DNA, the CDR3 is TGTGCCAGCAACACAGGGGGCGCCCAGCAGTTCTTC.

This clone appeared a single time. The chain is built from TRBV7-9 and TRBJ1-2; possibly TRBD1 for D (6 bases). V lost 5 bases and J 2 bases, leaving 15 bases between the germline ends. This CDR3 spans 15 amino acids. The germline CDR1 and CDR2 sequences are SEHNR and FQNEAQ (reference sequence). CDR3 region: CASSPPQGTNYGYTF. In nucleotides, the CDR3 is TGTGCCAGCAGCCCTCCGCAGGGGACGAACTATGGCTACACCTTC.

The J gene is TRBJ1-2, the V gene TRBV27; 8 bases match TRBD1. The CDR3 spans 16 residues. CDR1 is MNHEY, CDR2 SMNVEV, per germline (reference sequence). J gave up 5 bases and V 2 bases, and 10 bases lay outside the gene matches. The CDR3 nucleotides are TGTGCCAGCAGTTTAATGGGGGGGACAGGACGTTATGGCTACACCTTC. As protein: CASSLMGGTGRYGYTF.

The chain combines TRBV7-8 with TRBJ2-5; D unclear. Germline CDR1 SGHVS, CDR2 FQNEAQ. This CDR3 has 12 residues. With 4 bases removed from V and 4 bases from J, the gap between germline ends came to 7 bases. CDR3 sequence (DNA): TGTGCCAGCAGCTGGTCGGGAGAGACCCAGTACTTC. It is translated as CASSWSGETQYF.

V gene TRBV2 combines with J gene TRBJ1-4; no reliable D call. Germline V gene lookup returns CDR1 SNHLY and CDR2 FYNNEI. There are 21 residues in the CDR3. Trimming took 4 bases from V and 0 from J, leaving 27 bases between them. In nucleotides, the CDR3 is TGTGCCAGCAGTGCTTGGGCTCGGGGAGCACTGGACCAGACAACTAATGAAAAACTGTTTTTT. Encoded protein: CASSAWARGALDQTTNEKLFF.

The chain links TRBV6-5 to TRBJ1-1, with a tentative D call TRBD1 (6 bases). Trimming cost V 2 bases and J 1 base, with 14 bases left between them. CDR1 and CDR2 from the germline V gene are MNHEY and SVGAGI. This CDR3 is built from 16 residues. The CDR3 DNA sequence: TGTGCCAGCAGTTACGGTGGGGGGCTTGGGAACACTGAAGCTTTCTTT. As protein: CASSYGGGLGNTEAFF.

The J gene is TRBJ1-2, the V gene TRBV30; TRBD1 might be the D (6 bases). V dropped 4 bases and J dropped 4 bases, with 19 bases sitting between them. This CDR3 has 15 amino acids. Germline assignment: CDR1 GTSNPN and CDR2 SVGIG (reference sequence). The CDR3 is CAWTSTDRRPYGYTF. The CDR3 region has the DNA TGTGCCTGGACCTCAACAGACAGGCGACCCTATGGCTACACCTTC.

This chain uses TRBV14 with TRBJ2-7; possibly TRBD2 for D (5 bases). Trimming removed 8 bases at V and 5 bases at J, with 10 bases between. This CDR3 is built from 11 residues. Germline-derived CDR1 and CDR2 are SGHDN and FVKESK. As DNA, the CDR3 is TGTGCCAGCGACGAGGGAGACGAGCAGTACTTC. Encoded protein: CASDEGDEQYF.

The chain uses TRBV14 and TRBJ2-1, with TRBD1 matching 7 bases. V shed 4 bases and J 8 bases; nucleotides not matched to a gene: 8. CDR3 length: 14 amino acids. Germline V lookup: CDR1 SGHDN, CDR2 FVKESK. The CDR3, as DNA: TGTGCCAGCAGCCGGGACAGCCTACAGGATGAGCAGTTCTTC. Encoded protein: CASSRDSLQDEQFF.

This chain uses TRBV6-5 with TRBJ2-3, with a weak D call TRBD1 (6 bases). The germline V gene has CDR1 MNHEY and CDR2 SVGAGI. V was trimmed by 6 bases and J by 6 bases, leaving 16 bases between them. This CDR3 is built from 14 residues. CDR3 protein: CASRNRERWDTQYF. The CDR3 DNA follows: TGTGCCAGCAGGAACAGGGAACGATGGGATACGCAGTATTTT.

This chain connects TRBV10-3 to TRBJ1-5; TRBD1 might be the D (6 bases). This CDR3 region has 15 residues. CDR1 is ENHRY and CDR2 is SYGVKD in the germline V gene. Trimming left V 2 bases short and J 5 bases short, with 13 bases between. The CDR3 region has the DNA TGTGCCATCAGTGAGGCGGACAGAGGGCATCAGCCCCAGCATTTT. This sequence encodes CAISEADRGHQPQHF.

This chain links TRBV4-2 with TRBJ2-2; 9 nucleotides line up with TRBD1. The germline V gene has CDR1 LGHNA and CDR2 YNFKEQ. Trimming at V came to 3 bases and at J to 5 bases, leaving 7 bases not matched to a gene. CDR3 length equals 16 residues. CDR3 in amino acids: CASSQTGQGGTGELFF. The CDR3 nucleotides are TGTGCCAGCAGCCAGACGGGACAGGGTGGGACCGGGGAGCTGTTTTTT.

The chain combines TRBV7-8 with TRBJ2-6, with TRBD1 as a possible D gene (6 bases). Trimming took 3 bases from V and 2 from J, leaving 20 bases between them. In germline, CDR1 is SGHVS, CDR2 FQNEAQ. The CDR3 runs to 19 residues. CDR3 sequence (DNA): TGTGCCAGCAGCTTGGGAAAAACAGGGTACGGTGCTGGGGCCAACGTCCTGACTTTC. Amino acid sequence: CASSLGKTGYGAGANVLTF.

V is TRBV5-5 and J is TRBJ2-7; no clear D gene. V gave up 2 bases and J gave up 2 bases, with 8 bases separating them. CDR3 length: 13 amino acids. Germline lookup yields CDR1 SGHKS and CDR2 YYEKEE (reference sequence). The CDR3 coding sequence is TGTGCCAGCAGCTTCGGTCCGGCCTACGAGCAGTACTTC. Its protein is CASSFGPAYEQYF.

This clone was seen a handful of times. The V call is TRBV7-2, the J call TRBJ2-1; no firm D call. This CDR3 has 13 amino acids. Germline V CDR1 and CDR2: SGHTA, FQGNSA. V lost 1 base, J lost 6 bases, and 7 bases lay in between. CDR3 loop: CASSLGIVNEQFF. CDR3 DNA sequence: TGTGCCAGCAGCTTAGGAATAGTCAATGAGCAGTTCTTC.

The rearrangement links TRBV7-8 to TRBJ2-3, with a weak D call TRBD2 (7 bases). Trimming cost V 0 bases and J 5 bases, with 12 bases left between them. The CDR3 loop spans 15 amino acids. Germline values: CDR1 SGHVS, CDR2 FQNEAQ. CDR3 region: CASSLAGGRVDTQYF. In nucleotides, the CDR3 is TGTGCCAGCAGCTTAGCGGGGGGGCGGGTAGATACGCAGTATTTT.